This T cell receptor (beta chain) is from a study of cytomegalovirus exposure and HLA in healthy donors. Study results and limitations: Sequencing likely generated an artifact that appeared as a cluster of highly shared sequence variants. Productive rates of about 90% or about 30% were seen for most TCR beta V segments in an earlier analysis. It was 164 TCR beta chains that were listed as cytomegalovirus-associated.

The CDR3 totals 17 residues. CDR1 is MGHRA, CDR2 YSYEKL, per germline. J lost 0 bases, V lost 1 base, and 8 bases had no gene match. Details on this clone: Its antigen is undetermined.

Primers for the PCR totalled 60 Vbeta and 13 Jbeta. Produced via immunoSEQ multiplex PCR; TCRdb's table is partial and in-frame only. The sample gives some 120,000 clones, around 62% of which show up once; roughly 9% is in the top ten. The chain links TRBV4-1 to TRBJ1-1; 7 positions agree with TRBD1. The origin of this receptor is a woman aged 40 to 50 in good health and CMV-seropositive. Sequencing was performed on PBMCs. CDR3: CASSQGGGSLVNTEAFF. DNA of the CDR3: TGCGCCAGCAGCCAAGGAGGGGGCTCTCTCGTGAACACTGAAGCTTTCTTT.